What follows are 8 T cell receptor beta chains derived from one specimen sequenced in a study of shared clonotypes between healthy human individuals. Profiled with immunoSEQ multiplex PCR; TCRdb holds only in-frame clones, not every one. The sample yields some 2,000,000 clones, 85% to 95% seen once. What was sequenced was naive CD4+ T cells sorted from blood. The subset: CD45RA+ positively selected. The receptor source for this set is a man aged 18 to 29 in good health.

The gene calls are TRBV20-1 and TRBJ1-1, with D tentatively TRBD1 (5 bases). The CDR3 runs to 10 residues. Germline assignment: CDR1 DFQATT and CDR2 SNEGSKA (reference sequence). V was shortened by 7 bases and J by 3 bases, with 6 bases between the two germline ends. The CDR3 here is CSVRDTEAFF. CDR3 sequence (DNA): TGCAGTGTCAGGGACACTGAAGCTTTCTTT.

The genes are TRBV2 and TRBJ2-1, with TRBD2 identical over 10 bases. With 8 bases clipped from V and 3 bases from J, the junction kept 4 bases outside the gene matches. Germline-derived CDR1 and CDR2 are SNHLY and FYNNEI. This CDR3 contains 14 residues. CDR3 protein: CASRTSGNYNEQFF. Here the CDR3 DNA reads TGTGCCAGCCGGACTAGCGGCAACTACAATGAGCAGTTCTTC.

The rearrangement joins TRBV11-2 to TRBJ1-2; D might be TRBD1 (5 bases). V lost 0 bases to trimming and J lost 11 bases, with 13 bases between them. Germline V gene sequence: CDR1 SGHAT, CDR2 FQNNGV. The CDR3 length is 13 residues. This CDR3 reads CASSLDWGDRYTF. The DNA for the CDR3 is TGTGCCAGCAGCTTAGATTGGGGGGATCGGTACACCTTC.

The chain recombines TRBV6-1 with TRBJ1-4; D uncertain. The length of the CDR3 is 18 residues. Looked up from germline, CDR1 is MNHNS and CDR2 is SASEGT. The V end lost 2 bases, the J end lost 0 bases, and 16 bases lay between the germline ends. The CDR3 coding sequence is TGTGCCAGCAGTGAACCAAATCCCGGCAGACCAACTAATGAAAAACTGTTTTTT. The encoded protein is CASSEPNPGRPTNEKLFF.

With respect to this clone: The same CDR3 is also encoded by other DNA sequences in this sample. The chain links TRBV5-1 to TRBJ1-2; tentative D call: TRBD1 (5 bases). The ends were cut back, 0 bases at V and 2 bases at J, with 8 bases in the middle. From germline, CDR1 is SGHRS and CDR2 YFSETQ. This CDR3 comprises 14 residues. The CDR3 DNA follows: TGCGCCAGCAGCTTGGGACAGCCAAACTATGGCTACACCTTC. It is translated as CASSLGQPNYGYTF.

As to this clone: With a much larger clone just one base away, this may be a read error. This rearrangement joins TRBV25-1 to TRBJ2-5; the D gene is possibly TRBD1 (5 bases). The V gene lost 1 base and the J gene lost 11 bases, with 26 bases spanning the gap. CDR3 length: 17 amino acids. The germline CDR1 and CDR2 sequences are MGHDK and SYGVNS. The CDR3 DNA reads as TGTGCCAGCAGTGAATTCCCCCATCAGGGAAGCTCCTACGTGCAGTACTTC. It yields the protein CASSEFPHQGSSYVQYF.

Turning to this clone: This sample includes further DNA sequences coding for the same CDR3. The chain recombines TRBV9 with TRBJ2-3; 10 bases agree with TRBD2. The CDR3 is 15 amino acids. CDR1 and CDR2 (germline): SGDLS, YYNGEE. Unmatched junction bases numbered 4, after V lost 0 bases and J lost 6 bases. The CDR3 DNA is TGTGCCAGCAGCGTAGAAAGCGGGAGGGCGGATACGCAGTATTTT. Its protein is CASSVESGRADTQYF.

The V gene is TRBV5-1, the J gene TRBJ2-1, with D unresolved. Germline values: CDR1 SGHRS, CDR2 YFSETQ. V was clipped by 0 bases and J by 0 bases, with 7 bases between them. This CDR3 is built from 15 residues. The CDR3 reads CASSLGRTSYNEQFF. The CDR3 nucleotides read TGCGCCAGCAGCTTGGGACGGACCTCCTACAATGAGCAGTTCTTC.